This entry lists 15 T cell receptor beta chains sequenced from one sample in a study of response to subunit inactivated influenza vaccine. TCRdb re-called the RT-PCR reads with MiXCR, one entry per CDR3 protein. Of 550,000 to 600,000 distinct CDR3 sequences detected, 10% to 15% appear once; the ten largest clones hold around 9.6%. Sequenced here: PBMCs from blood, sampled on the day of vaccination. The receptors were sampled from a man aged 45-60 years who received an inactivated influenza vaccine.

This clonotype was observed many times. This chain uses TRBV14 with TRBJ1-2; D gene unclear. The V end lost 1 base, the J end lost 4 bases, and 13 bases lay between the germline ends. Per germline, CDR1 SGHDN and CDR2 FVKESK. The CDR3 is made up of 15 amino acids. CDR3 region: CASSQGDTYAYGYTF. For the CDR3, the DNA is TGTGCCAGCAGCCAAGGAGACACTTATGCCTATGGCTACACCTTC.

This clonotype was found many times. The genes are TRBV25-1 and TRBJ2-1; D gene ambiguous. Per the germline V gene, CDR1 is MGHDK and CDR2 is SYGVNS. CDR3 length: 12 residues. Deletions cut 5 bases from V and 7 bases from J, with 9 bases between. The CDR3 DNA follows: TGTGCCAGCAGTCTCTTCTCAAATGAGCAGTTCTTC. As protein: CASSLFSNEQFF.

The J gene is TRBJ2-3, the V gene TRBV18, with 11 bases that match TRBD2. J gave up 4 bases and V 3 bases, and 3 bases lay outside the gene matches. Germline loops: CDR1 KGHSH, CDR2 LQKENI. This CDR3 spans 15 amino acids. CDR3 loop: CASSPTSGASDTQYF. The CDR3 nucleotides read TGTGCCAGCTCACCGACTAGCGGGGCGTCAGATACGCAGTATTTT.

This clonotype was counted a few times. The chain uses TRBV7-2 and TRBJ2-1; D gene uncertain. Trimming cost V 0 bases and J 11 bases, with 8 bases left between them. Per the germline V gene, CDR1 is SGHTA and CDR2 is FQGNSA. This CDR3 has 12 residues. This chain's CDR3 is CASSLAKSKQFF. DNA for the CDR3: TGTGCCAGCAGCTTAGCGAAGTCTAAGCAGTTCTTC.

The rearrangement uses TRBV6-1 and TRBJ1-1; 8 bases line up with TRBD1. With 4 bases clipped from V and 10 bases from J, the junction kept 8 bases outside the gene matches. The CDR3 runs to 13 residues. The germline gives CDR1 MNHNS, CDR2 SASEGT. Written as DNA, the CDR3 is TGTGCCAGCAGTGTCTCCGGGACAGGCAGAGCTTTCTTT. Its protein is CASSVSGTGRAFF.

Of note for this clonotype: The junction departs from germline at one end; a sequencing error may be responsible. V is TRBV24-1 and J is TRBJ2-5; D possibly corresponds to TRBD2 (5 bases). The CDR3 spans 16 residues. Per the germline V gene, CDR1 is KGHDR and CDR2 is SFDVKD. This CDR3 is CATSDSSFRAWETHYF. CDR3 nucleotide sequence: TGTGCCACCAGTGATTCCTCTTTTAGGGCGTGGGAGACCCATTACTTC.

The chain joins TRBV28 to TRBJ2-7; the match to TRBD2 covers 11 bases. V lost 7 bases to trimming and J lost 4 bases; unmatched junction nucleotides: 15. Germline loops: CDR1 MDHEN, CDR2 SYDVKM. The CDR3 runs 17 residues. The CDR3 DNA reads TGTGCCAGCATTCCAGAGAGAGGACTAGCGGGCGTATACGAGCAGTACTTC. Its translation is CASIPERGLAGVYEQYF.

For the CDR3, the DNA is TGTGCCAGCAGTGATAGAGTAGGGTCGTCGGCCTCCTACGAGCAGTACTTC. Amino acid sequence: CASSDRVGSSASYEQYF. V usage is TRBV25-1 and J usage is TRBJ2-7; D not resolved. CDR1 is MGHDK and CDR2 is SYGVNS in the germline V gene. The CDR3 is made up of 17 amino acids. V lost 3 bases to trimming and J lost 0 bases, with 18 bases between them.

The rearrangement joins TRBV6-5 to TRBJ2-5, with 8 bases fitting TRBD2. The CDR3 spans 14 residues. Trimming at V came to 0 bases and at J to 5 bases, leaving 2 bases not matched to a gene. The germline V gene encodes CDR1 MNHEY and CDR2 SVGAGI. Written as DNA, the CDR3 is TGTGCCAGCAGTTACTCGCGGGGGGCGGAGACCCAGTACTTC. Encoded protein: CASSYSRGAETQYF.

This clonotype was found a few times. The chain uses TRBV5-1 and TRBJ1-1; no definite D call. The CDR3 contains 13 residues. V lost 4 bases and J 5 bases, leaving 12 bases between the germline ends. The germline V gene encodes CDR1 SGHRS and CDR2 YFSETQ. The CDR3 here is CASSPGGPTEAFF. CDR3 sequence (DNA): TGCGCCAGCAGCCCCGGAGGACCTACTGAAGCTTTCTTT. The full variable domain, in which reference TRBV5-1 and TRBJ1-1 provide the parts outside the CDR3, is KAGVTQTPRYLIKTRGQQVTLSCSPISGHRSVSWYQQTPGQGLQFLFEYFSETQRNKGNFPGRFSGRQFSNSRSEMNVSTLELGDSALYLCASSPGGPTEAFFGQGTRLTVV.

Details on this clonotype: A much larger clone lies a single base off, so this may be a read error. The chain is built from TRBV6-2 or TRBV6-3 and TRBJ2-4; either TRBD1 or TRBD2 may supply D (6 bases each). V lost 4 bases and J lost 9, with 19 bases in between. Per germline, CDR1 MNHEY and CDR2 SVGEGT. This CDR3 contains 15 residues. This chain's CDR3 is CASSSRDGGNPIQYF. As DNA, the CDR3 is TGTGCCAGCAGTTCCCGGGACGGGGGCAATCCCATTCAGTACTTC.

As to this clonotype: An end of the junction differs from the germline gene, which may be a read error. V usage is TRBV5-1 and J usage is TRBJ2-2, with 7 bases fitting TRBD1. This CDR3 contains 13 residues. Germline loops: CDR1 SGHRS, CDR2 YFSETQ. The CDR3 reads CSSSLTGIGELFF. CDR3 bases: TGCTCCAGCAGCTTGACAGGGATCGGGGAGCTGTTTTTT.

The chain employs TRBV27 and TRBJ2-1; possibly TRBD2 for D (6 bases). Germline values: CDR1 MNHEY, CDR2 SMNVEV (reference sequence). The germline V and J ends were trimmed by 0 bases and 8 bases, with 26 bases remaining between them. The CDR3 has 19 amino acids. The DNA of the CDR3 is TGTGCCAGCAGTTTATCAGCGGTGGTCCATTTAAGTACGGGAGATGAGCAGTTCTTC. As protein: CASSLSAVVHLSTGDEQFF.

This clonotype was counted ten times or more. The genes are TRBV20-1 and TRBJ1-1; perhaps TRBD1 as D (6 bases). The CDR3 is 14 amino acids. Germline V gives CDR1 DFQATT, CDR2 SNEGSKA (reference sequence). Trimming shortened V by 4 bases and J by 1 base, and 13 bases separated the two germline ends. CDR3 nucleotide sequence: TGCAGTGCTACTCCGGGACATCAGAACACTGAAGCTTTCTTT. It encodes CSATPGHQNTEAFF.

The gene calls are TRBV10-3 and TRBJ1-4, with D uncertain. The CDR3 sequence is 13 residues long. Germline CDR1 reads ENHRY; CDR2 reads SYGVKD. V lost 4 bases and J lost 3, with 6 bases in between. This CDR3 reads CAISVTSNEKLFF. Here the CDR3 DNA reads TGTGCCATCAGTGTGACGTCTAATGAAAAACTGTTTTTT.